Below, 15 T cell receptor beta chains from the same sample are listed, as sequenced in a study of neoadjuvant nivolumab and ipilimumab in lung cancer. The method was immunoSEQ multiplex PCR; TCRdb's version includes in-frame clones alone and lacks a portion of them. Of some 18,000 clones listed, more than 75% are singletons. The sample was tumor tissue, taken after neoadjuvant nivolumab, alone or with ipilimumab, at or shortly before surgery. The source of these receptors is an adult with non-small cell lung cancer.

The chain employs TRBV28 and TRBJ2-7; D may be TRBD1 or TRBD2 (5 bases each). The germline V gene has CDR1 MDHEN and CDR2 SYDVKM. This CDR3 has 12 residues. V dropped 11 bases and J dropped 1 base, with 12 bases sitting between them. The DNA for the CDR3 is TGTGCCGGAGAGGGGCTGTCCTACGAGCAGTACTTC. It codes for CAGEGLSYEQYF.

The table lists this clone with a few counts. This chain links TRBV6-5 with TRBJ1-2; D is possibly TRBD1 (5 bases). Germline CDR1 and CDR2: MNHEY and SVGAGI. This CDR3 contains 13 residues. V lost 6 bases to trimming and J lost 8 bases, with 16 bases between them. The CDR3 reads CASRLGKGLGYTF. DNA for the CDR3: TGTGCCAGCAGACTCGGAAAGGGGTTGGGCTACACCTTC.

The chain is built from TRBV11-1 and TRBJ2-7; D unresolved. Deletions cut 5 bases from V and 2 bases from J, with 13 bases between. Germline values: CDR1 SGHAT, CDR2 FQDESV (reference sequence). The CDR3 sequence is 14 residues long. The CDR3 region has the DNA TGTGCCAGCAGCATGGACCTCAGAGCCTACGAGCAGTACTTC. As protein: CASSMDLRAYEQYF.

This chain joins TRBV30 and TRBJ1-2; D unclear. Trimming cost V 7 bases and J 6 bases, with 21 bases left between them. Per the germline V gene, CDR1 is GTSNPN and CDR2 is SVGIG (reference sequence). This CDR3 has 14 residues. The CDR3 reads CASSEGLLRNGYTF. The DNA for the CDR3 is TGTGCCTCCAGCGAAGGGCTTCTTAGGAATGGCTACACCTTC. The variable domain in full, with the rest retrieved from reference TRBV30 and TRBJ1-2, is SQTIHQWPATLVQPVGSPLSLECTVEGTSNPNLYWYRQAAGRGLQLLFYSVGIGQISSEVPQNLSASRPQDRQFILSSKKLLLSDSGFYLCASSEGLLRNGYTFGSGTRLTVV.

The chain joins TRBV5-1 to TRBJ2-5; 8 bases align to TRBD1. Germline CDR1 is SGHRS and CDR2 is YFSETQ. The V and J ends lost 4 bases and 3 bases, in that order; junction bases with no gene match: 8. The CDR3 has 15 amino acids. CDR3 sequence (DNA): TGCGCCAGCAGCCCCCCCGGACAGGGAGAAGAGACCCAGTACTTC. Residues: CASSPPGQGEETQYF.

This clone is medium-sized (0.01 to 0.1%). The chain couples TRBV15 to TRBJ1-5, with TRBD1 identical over 8 bases. This CDR3 has 16 amino acids. Germline lookup yields CDR1 LNHNV and CDR2 YYDKDF (reference sequence). The junction had 6 bases not matched to a gene; V was cut back by 0 bases and J by 5 bases. This chain's CDR3 is CATSRETGAMDQPQHF. DNA for the CDR3: TGTGCCACCAGCAGAGAGACAGGGGCAATGGATCAGCCCCAGCATTTT.

The chain recombines TRBV6-6 with TRBJ2-1, with 10 bases identical to TRBD2. There are 16 residues in the CDR3. Trimming removed 6 bases from V and 0 bases from J; junction bases left unmatched: 5. The V gene's germline CDR1 is MNHNY and CDR2 SVGAGI (reference sequence). CDR3 bases: TGTGCCAGCAGGGAGCGGGAGGGGGGCTCCTACAATGAGCAGTTCTTC. Translation gives CASREREGGSYNEQFF.

The chain carries TRBV19 and TRBJ1-2, with 8 bases fitting TRBD1. V was clipped by 7 bases and J by 2 bases; unmatched bases: 6. Germline-derived CDR1 and CDR2 are LNHDA and SQIVND (reference sequence). The CDR3 sequence is 14 residues long. The CDR3 region has the DNA TGTGCCAGTACCCGGGACAGGTCGAACTATGGCTACACCTTC. Translation gives CASTRDRSNYGYTF.

The genes are TRBV6-5 and TRBJ2-1; 13 nucleotides align to TRBD2. The CDR3 runs to 13 residues. Per germline, CDR1 MNHEY and CDR2 SVGAGI. With V trimmed by 5 bases and J by 14 bases, 6 bases remained unmatched. This chain's CDR3 is CASSLGTSGVEFF. The CDR3 bases are TGTGCCAGCAGTCTCGGGACTAGCGGGGTGGAGTTCTTC.

This clone was counted a single time. This chain connects TRBV2 to TRBJ2-1, with 9 positions matching TRBD2. V dropped 3 bases and J dropped 8; count of bases not matched to a gene: 8. In germline, CDR1 is SNHLY, CDR2 FYNNEI. The CDR3 is 15 residues long. The CDR3 loop is CASSDLAGTMDEQFF. CDR3 DNA sequence: TGTGCCAGCAGTGACCTAGCGGGAACGATGGATGAGCAGTTCTTC.

This clone was found once. The CDR3 region has the DNA TGTGCCAGCCGCAGGGGGTGGGAGACCCAGTACTTC. Residues: CASRRGWETQYF. This chain links TRBV28 with TRBJ2-5; 7 nucleotides line up with TRBD1. The CDR3 extends over 12 amino acids. CDR1 and CDR2 (germline): MDHEN, SYDVKM. V dropped 8 bases and J dropped 5; count of bases not matched to a gene: 5.

This clone was counted only a few times. This rearrangement joins TRBV30 to TRBJ1-2; unclear D gene. The CDR3 length is 13 residues. The germline V and J ends were trimmed by 5 bases and 2 bases, with 12 bases remaining between them. Looked up from germline, CDR1 is GTSNPN and CDR2 is SVGIG (reference sequence). DNA for the CDR3: TGTGCCTGGCGTGATAGTCGAAACTATGGCTACACCTTC. It codes for CAWRDSRNYGYTF.

This clone came up once. The CDR3 loop reads CASRLRQGEKNNEQFF. In DNA form, the CDR3 reads TGTGCCAGCAGGTTACGTCAGGGGGAAAAAAACAATGAGCAGTTCTTC. The gene calls are TRBV5-6 and TRBJ2-1, with 7 bases that match TRBD1. The CDR3 runs to 16 residues. Trimming took 5 bases from V and 5 from J; bases not matched to a gene: 13. Looked up from germline, CDR1 is SGHDT and CDR2 is YYEEEE.

Only a few counts were recorded for this clone. This chain uses TRBV30 with TRBJ1-1; D is undetermined. Looked up from germline, CDR1 is GTSNPN and CDR2 is SVGIG (reference sequence). V was cut by 4 bases and J by 5 bases, with 14 bases left in between. The CDR3 loop spans 13 amino acids. The CDR3: CAWKRRLGTEAFF. The CDR3 DNA follows: TGTGCCTGGAAAAGACGGTTGGGGACTGAAGCTTTCTTT.

A few counts support this clone. The chain has TRBV5-4 and TRBJ2-1; possible D gene TRBD1, 6 bases. The V end lost 0 bases, the J end lost 3 bases, and 13 bases lay between the germline ends. The CDR3 length is 16 residues. The V gene's germline CDR1 is SGHNT and CDR2 YYREEE (reference sequence). Here the CDR3 reads CASSLAARQVYNEQFF. The CDR3 bases are TGTGCCAGCAGCTTGGCCGCCCGACAGGTCTACAATGAGCAGTTCTTC. The variable domain in full, with the rest retrieved from reference TRBV5-4 and TRBJ2-1, is ETGVTQSPTHLIKTRGQQVTLRCSSQSGHNTVSWYQQALGQGPQFIFQYYREEENGRGNFPPRFSGLQFPNYSSELNVNALELDDSALYLCASSLAARQVYNEQFFGPGTRLTVL.